Sequencing of this T cell receptor beta chain was carried out in a study of regulatory T cells in long-lasting Graves disease. Study outcomes and limitations: Authors noted too few samples as a limitation.

Construction of the TCR beta libraries employed iRepertoire HTBI primers in conjunction with Arm-PCR of CDR3 regions. TCRdb re-called the multiplex PCR reads with MiXCR, one entry per CDR3 protein. The repertoire consists of 400,000 to 450,000 distinct CDR3 sequences, with 20% to 25% occurring once and the leading ten covering roughly 26%. This clonotype was seen a handful of times. Its antigen is not known. This CDR3 has 16 residues. The ends were cut back, 0 bases at V and 2 bases at J, with 13 bases in the middle. Germline V lookup: CDR1 MDHEN, CDR2 SYDVKM. This sample's time point: persistent/refractory GD, antithyroid drugs over 5 years with positive TRAb. Extracted RNA from PBMCs served as the source of the TCR library.

Sequencing used peripheral blood mononuclear cells (PBMCs), obtained when the disease was refractory, from a patient treated with antithyroid drugs. The V gene is TRBV28, the J gene TRBJ1-2; no clear D. The source of this sequence is a female donor with Graves disease. The CDR3, as DNA: TGTGCCAGCAGTTTATGGGCCCCGGTGGGAAACTATGGCTACACCTTC. Protein: CASSLWAPVGNYGYTF.